This T cell receptor beta chain was captured in a study of control samples from healthy donors and cancer patients. The CDR3 consists of 12 residues. The V gene lost 3 bases and the J gene lost 2 bases, with 8 bases spanning the gap. The germline V gene encodes CDR1 DFQATT and CDR2 SNEGSKA (reference sequence). Some clones are missing from TCRdb's copy, which holds only in-frame ones; the method was immunoSEQ multiplex PCR. The sample yields some 130,000 clones, about nine tenths seen once. The chain has TRBV20-1 and TRBJ2-7, with D uncertain. The TCR sequence derives from a man between 18 and 35 years old in good health. The sample consisted of blood. CDR3 DNA: TGCAGTGCTAGTGACCAAACCTACGAGCAGTACTTC. Translating it yields CSASDQTYEQYF.